This TCR beta chain was observed in a study of blood T cell repertoires in COVID-19. Looking at the study overall: Acute and convalescent COVID-19 samples came from the United States, Italy and Spain. T cells, B-cell-depleted T cells, or PBMCs provided the cDNA or gDNA that served as material.

Original processing notes: Estimation of nucleated cell counts relied on the amplification of reference gene primers. TCRdb's table, derived via immunoSEQ multiplex PCR, lists solely in-frame clones and lacks some. D and trimming come from the DNA, and the V and J calls and clone size come from that table. This sample carries around 52,000 clones, roughly 78% of them seen once, and the ten largest clones take around 8.2%. This CDR3 contains 14 residues. Germline V gene data show CDR1 as LNHDA and CDR2 as SQIVND (reference sequence). Between the trimmed V and J ends, which lost 1 base and 2 bases, there was a span of 9 bases.

The clonotype was recovered from a woman of 80 years or more with acute or convalescent COVID-19. The chain uses TRBV19 and TRBJ2-7; D is undetermined. Material: peripheral blood. The CDR3, as DNA: TGTGCCAGTAGTATAGTGGGCAGCACCTACGAGCAGTACTTC. Encoded protein: CASSIVGSTYEQYF.